This note documents a single T cell receptor (beta chain) sequence. Constant-segment primers and 5'RACE yielded cDNA libraries for TCR alpha and TCR beta, each carrying sample barcodes and UMIs. In TCRdb, the 5' RACE reads were re-called with MiXCR into one record per CDR3 protein. The repertoire holds approximately 340,000 distinct CDR3 sequences, with around 13% as singletons. This sample is drawn from a study of T-cell memory formation after mild COVID-19. Study-level background: Largely, the TCR clusters proved donor specific.

The germline V gene has CDR1 SGHRS and CDR2 YFSETQ. V shed 4 bases and J shed 0 bases, with 10 bases lying between them. CDR3 size: 14 residues. Sequencing used PBMCs or a T cell subset sorted from them (not recorded which). The TCR originated in a young man who had mild COVID-19 (a few samples of this study predate the infection). Cell type and time point are not known. The chain links TRBV5-1 to TRBJ1-1; D unclear. The CDR3 here is CASSPTLMNTEAFF. CDR3 coding DNA: TGCGCCAGCAGCCCAACGCTCATGAACACTGAAGCTTTCTTT. Using reference TRBV5-1 and TRBJ1-1 for the parts outside the CDR3, the full variable domain is KAGVTQTPRYLIKTRGQQVTLSCSPISGHRSVSWYQQTPGQGLQFLFEYFSETQRNKGNFPGRFSGRQFSNSRSEMNVSTLELGDSALYLCASSPTLMNTEAFFGQGTRLTVV.